This record looks at one T cell receptor (beta chain) sequence and its context. The CDR3 runs 16 residues. Germline trimming cut 2 bases from V and 2 bases from J; bases unmatched to any gene: 3. The germline gives CDR1 SGHTA, CDR2 FQGTGA. This record comes from a study of T cell clones after liver transplantation. Repertoires were generated with immunoSEQ multiplex PCR, while TCRdb's copy carries only in-frame clones and drops some. This repertoire shows about 68,000 clones, almost 95% found once; its top ten account for 0.75% to 1%. This clonotype originated in a human patient who received a liver transplant. The graft donor may have given rise to some T cells. The genes are TRBV7-3 and TRBJ2-5; 12 bases match TRBD2. Source: CD4+ T cells from blood, taken nearly 26 months after liver transplant. The CDR3 reads CASSLASGREQETQYF. As DNA, the CDR3 is TGTGCCAGCAGCTTAGCTAGCGGGAGGGAACAAGAGACCCAGTACTTC.